The 19 T cell receptor beta chains in this list originate from one sample, sequenced in a study of cytomegalovirus exposure and HLA in healthy donors. It was with 60 Vbeta and 13 Jbeta primers that the PCR ran. Data came from immunoSEQ multiplex PCR; TCRdb stores just in-frame clones and leaves some out. In total, the table holds fewer than 85,000 clones. Sequencing was performed on PBMCs. The source of these receptors is a woman aged 35 to 49 in good health and CMV-seropositive.

The V gene is TRBV7-3, the J gene TRBJ2-3, with D perhaps TRBD2 (5 bases). This CDR3 has 14 amino acids. The germline V gene has CDR1 SGHTA and CDR2 FQGTGA. Trimming removed 1 base from V and 3 bases from J, with 8 bases in between. CDR3 coding DNA: TGTGCCAGCAGCTTAATGCCGGGAACAGATACGCAGTATTTT. As protein: CASSLMPGTDTQYF. The full variable domain, its missing parts supplied by reference TRBV7-3 and TRBJ2-3, is GAGVSQTPSNKVTEKGKYVELRCDPISGHTALYWYRQSLGQGPEFLIYFQGTGAADDSGLPNDRFFAVRPEGSVSTLKIQRTERGDSAVYLCASSLMPGTDTQYFGPGTRLTVL.

The J gene is TRBJ2-5, the V gene TRBV7-9, with 14 bases lining up with TRBD2. CDR1 SEHNR and CDR2 FQNEAQ come from the germline V gene (reference sequence). The CDR3 contains 17 residues. Trimming at V came to 4 bases and at J to 7 bases, leaving 11 bases not matched to a gene. The CDR3 loop reads CASSSSTSGRASRTQYF. Here the CDR3 DNA reads TGTGCCAGCAGCTCATCGACTAGCGGGAGGGCCTCAAGGACCCAGTACTTC. The complete variable domain, with remaining parts taken from reference TRBV7-9 and TRBJ2-5, reads DTGVSQNPRHKITKRGQNVTFRCDPISEHNRLYWYRQTLGQGPEFLTYFQNEAQLEKSRLLSDRFSAERPKGSFSTLEIQRTEQGDSAMYLCASSSSTSGRASRTQYFGPGTRLLVL.

The V gene is TRBV6-1, the J gene TRBJ2-1; 13 bases map to TRBD2. CDR1 MNHNS and CDR2 SASEGT come from the germline V gene. Unmatched junction bases numbered 1, after V lost 6 bases and J lost 8 bases. The CDR3 sequence is 13 residues long. CDR3 protein: CASRLAGGDEQFF. CDR3 DNA sequence: TGTGCCAGCAGACTAGCGGGAGGGGATGAGCAGTTCTTC.

The rearrangement links TRBV27 to TRBJ2-7, with TRBD1 matching 10 bases. Germline V gene sequence: CDR1 MNHEY, CDR2 SMNVEV (reference sequence). V shed 0 bases and J 1 base; nucleotides not matched to a gene: 3. CDR3 length: 16 residues. The CDR3 DNA reads as TGTGCCAGCAGTTTATCTAGGACAGGGGGGTCCTACGAGCAGTACTTC. Translating gives CASSLSRTGGSYEQYF.

The rearrangement joins TRBV28 to TRBJ2-1, with 8 bases matching TRBD1. Germline V gene data show CDR1 as MDHEN and CDR2 as SYDVKM. The CDR3 contains 14 residues. J gave up 9 bases and V 5 bases, and 9 bases lay outside the gene matches. CDR3 amino acids: CASSPRTGTGEQFF. DNA for the CDR3: TGTGCCAGCAGTCCAAGGACAGGGACGGGTGAGCAGTTCTTC.

The chain uses TRBV4-2 and TRBJ2-7; 15 positions match TRBD2. Germline V gives CDR1 LGHNA, CDR2 YNFKEQ. V lost 3 bases to trimming and J lost 1 base; unmatched junction nucleotides: 4. The CDR3 sequence is 17 residues long. CDR3 sequence (DNA): TGTGCCAGCAGCCAGGGACTAGCGGGAGGTGCTTCCTACGAGCAGTACTTC. Translation gives CASSQGLAGGASYEQYF.

This sequence joins TRBV9 and TRBJ2-1, with 7 bases aligning to TRBD2. CDR1 is SGDLS and CDR2 is YYNGEE in the germline V gene. V lost 4 bases to trimming and J lost 6 bases; unmatched junction nucleotides: 13. The CDR3 runs 16 residues. The CDR3 DNA reads TGTGCCAGCAGCTCCAGGGACTACCCTTCAATCAATGAGCAGTTCTTC. This gives the protein CASSSRDYPSINEQFF.

The chain recombines TRBV6-1 with TRBJ2-7, with D unclear. CDR1 MNHNS and CDR2 SASEGT come from the germline V gene. Trimming left V 5 bases short and J 3 bases short, with 5 bases between. The CDR3 runs 11 residues. CDR3 amino acids: CASSSLYEQYF. The CDR3 DNA reads as TGTGCCAGCAGTTCACTCTACGAGCAGTACTTC.

The chain uses TRBV5-1 and TRBJ2-3, with 8 bases matching TRBD2. The CDR3 is 15 amino acids. Germline V gene data show CDR1 as SGHRS and CDR2 as YFSETQ. V trimming: 1 base; J trimming: 7 bases; junction bases outside the gene matches: 8. CDR3 sequence reads: CASSLSGGRENTQYF. Written as DNA, the CDR3 is TGCGCCAGCAGCTTGTCGGGGGGGCGGGAAAATACGCAGTATTTT.

The rearrangement links TRBV2 to TRBJ2-7, with 7 bases matching TRBD1. The CDR3 is 16 residues long. The germline V gene has CDR1 SNHLY and CDR2 FYNNEI. The J segment lost 2 bases and the V segment lost 6 bases, leaving 13 bases of the junction unmatched. The CDR3 DNA reads as TGTGCCAGCAGACAAACCTGGGACAGACCACCCTACGAGCAGTACTTC. This gives the protein CASRQTWDRPPYEQYF.

The genes are TRBV15 and TRBJ1-2; tentatively, D is TRBD1 (6 bases). CDR3 length equals 14 residues. V shed 0 bases and J shed 6 bases, with 11 bases lying between them. The germline gives CDR1 LNHNV, CDR2 YYDKDF (reference sequence). CDR3 protein: CATSRELAGDGYTF. CDR3 sequence (DNA): TGTGCCACCAGCAGAGAGTTGGCAGGGGATGGCTACACCTTC.

The chain links TRBV19 to TRBJ2-1, with 8 bases fitting TRBD2. The CDR3 runs to 15 residues. Per the germline V gene, CDR1 is LNHDA and CDR2 is SQIVND (reference sequence). With V trimmed by 6 bases and J by 4 bases, 8 bases remained unmatched. DNA for the CDR3: TGTGCCAGTAGCCCTGGGACTAGAGGGTACAATGAGCAGTTCTTC. This gives the protein CASSPGTRGYNEQFF. Looking up the rest from reference TRBV19 and TRBJ2-1 gives the full variable domain: DGGITQSPKYLFRKEGQNVTLSCEQNLNHDAMYWYRQDPGQGLRLIYYSQIVNDFQKGDIAEGYSVSREKKESFPLTVTSAQKNPTAFYLCASSPGTRGYNEQFFGPGTRLTVL.

This chain connects TRBV9 to TRBJ2-2, with 14 bases that match TRBD2. The germline CDR1 and CDR2 sequences are SGDLS and YYNGEE. The CDR3 covers 17 residues. Unmatched junction bases numbered 3, after V lost 3 bases and J lost 2 bases. CDR3 sequence: CASSAGLAGGNTGELFF. The CDR3 DNA is TGTGCCAGCAGCGCCGGACTAGCGGGAGGCAACACCGGGGAGCTGTTTTTT.

Worth noting for this clone: Distinct nucleotide sequences in the sample also encode this CDR3. The chain joins TRBV5-1 to TRBJ2-1; 8 positions agree with TRBD2. This CDR3 comprises 17 residues. CDR1 and CDR2 from the germline V gene are SGHRS and YFSETQ. J lost 6 bases, V lost 0 bases, and 11 bases had no gene match. The CDR3 nucleotides are TGCGCCAGCAGCTTGGAGCTCGGGACCAGCGGGAGCAATGAGCAGTTCTTC. This translates into CASSLELGTSGSNEQFF.

The chain uses TRBV7-3 and TRBJ2-3; TRBD2 matches at 12 bases. The CDR3 is 19 amino acids. The germline CDR1 and CDR2 sequences are SGHTA and FQGTGA. The V gene end was trimmed by 3 bases and the J gene end by 6 bases; junction bases not matched to a gene: 16. CDR3 DNA sequence: TGTGCCAGCAGCTTTCCCGCAAGGGGGACTAGCGGGTCCGTGGATACGCAGTATTTT. Protein product: CASSFPARGTSGSVDTQYF. The full variable domain, in which reference TRBV7-3 and TRBJ2-3 provide the parts outside the CDR3, is GAGVSQTPSNKVTEKGKYVELRCDPISGHTALYWYRQSLGQGPEFLIYFQGTGAADDSGLPNDRFFAVRPEGSVSTLKIQRTERGDSAVYLCASSFPARGTSGSVDTQYFGPGTRLTVL.

DNA for the CDR3: TGTGCCAGCAGCTTAGGGAGCGGTCAGCCCCAGCATTTT. This codes for CASSLGSGQPQHF. The genes are TRBV11-1 and TRBJ1-5; D unclear. Trimming stripped 1 base from V and 6 bases from J, with 7 bases between. Germline V lookup: CDR1 SGHAT, CDR2 FQDESV (reference sequence). The CDR3 runs 13 residues. The variable domain in full, completed from reference TRBV11-1 and TRBJ1-5, reads EAEVAQSPRYKITEKSQAVAFWCDPISGHATLYWYRQILGQGPELLVQFQDESVVDDSQLPKDRFSAERLKGVDSTLKIQPAELGDSAMYLCASSLGSGQPQHFGDGTRLSIL.

This chain connects TRBV10-3 to TRBJ2-2, with D unresolved. The CDR3 has 13 residues. The V gene's germline CDR1 is ENHRY and CDR2 SYGVKD. V was clipped by 6 bases and J by 0 bases, with 5 bases between them. The CDR3 DNA reads as TGTGCCATCAGCCCTACGAACACCGGGGAGCTGTTTTTT. It encodes CAISPTNTGELFF.

The chain has TRBV25-1 and TRBJ2-7, with TRBD2 identical over 11 bases. Germline V gives CDR1 MGHDK, CDR2 SYGVNS. The V and J ends lost 3 bases and 4 bases, in that order; junction bases with no gene match: 5. This CDR3 has 15 amino acids. CDR3 bases: TGTGCCAGCAGTGAGTCTCGACTAGCGGGGTACGAGCAGTACTTC. Translated: CASSESRLAGYEQYF.

This chain uses TRBV6-1 with TRBJ2-5; 9 bases map to TRBD2. CDR1 is MNHNS, CDR2 SASEGT, per germline. With 8 bases clipped from V and 4 bases from J, the junction kept 2 bases outside the gene matches. The CDR3 is 12 amino acids. The CDR3 DNA is TGTGCCAGCGAGACTAGCGGAGAGACCCAGTACTTC. Translating it yields CASETSGETQYF.